This T cell receptor (beta chain) was recorded in a study of lymphopenia after photon versus proton radiotherapy. Study results and caveats: After lymphocyte nadir, photon-treated repertoires showed oligoclonal expansion, especially CD8+ Temra. Proton therapy kept repertoires fairly stable, unlike photons, which gained effector/memory cells. A bigger post-nadir fall in TCR diversity correlated inversely with survival time in deceased patients. Survival link was tested only in deceased patients; proton benefit remains a possibility.

Sequenced by immunoSEQ multiplex PCR; TCRdb stores in-frame clones only, minus some. The sample lists 6,000 to 9,500 clones; about four fifths were seen once. The trim removed 5 bases at V and 6 bases at J, leaving 6 bases unmatched. The CDR3 has 15 residues. CDR1 is LNHDA and CDR2 is SQIVND in the germline V gene (reference sequence). Concerning this clone itself: Antigen: not known.

V gene TRBV19 combines with J gene TRBJ1-5; TRBD1 aligns across 11 bases. The clonotype was recovered from a man aged 25 to 40 with gastric cancer. The sequenced sample was peripheral blood, obtained from a patient treated with photon-based radiotherapy. Written as DNA, the CDR3 is TGTGCCAGTAGTCTGGGACAGGGGGGAAGTCAGCCCCAGCATTTT. Protein sequence: CASSLGQGGSQPQHF. Together with reference TRBV19 and TRBJ1-5, the CDR3 gives the full variable domain: DGGITQSPKYLFRKEGQNVTLSCEQNLNHDAMYWYRQDPGQGLRLIYYSQIVNDFQKGDIAEGYSVSREKKESFPLTVTSAQKNPTAFYLCASSLGQGGSQPQHFGDGTRLSIL.